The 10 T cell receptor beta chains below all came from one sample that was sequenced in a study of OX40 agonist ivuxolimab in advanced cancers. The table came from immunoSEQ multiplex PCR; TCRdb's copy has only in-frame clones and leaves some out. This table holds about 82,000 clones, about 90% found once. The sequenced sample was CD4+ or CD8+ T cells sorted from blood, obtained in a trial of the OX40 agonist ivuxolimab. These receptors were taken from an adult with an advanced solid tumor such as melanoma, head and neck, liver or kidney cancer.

CDR3 residues: CASSRRLAGVTDTQYF. CDR3 DNA: TGTGCCAGCAGCCGAAGACTAGCGGGAGTGACAGATACGCAGTATTTT. The chain links TRBV11-2 to TRBJ2-3, with 12 bases aligning to TRBD2. CDR1 is SGHAT and CDR2 is FQNNGV in the germline V gene. The CDR3 sequence is 16 residues long. V dropped 5 bases and J dropped 3; count of bases not matched to a gene: 6.

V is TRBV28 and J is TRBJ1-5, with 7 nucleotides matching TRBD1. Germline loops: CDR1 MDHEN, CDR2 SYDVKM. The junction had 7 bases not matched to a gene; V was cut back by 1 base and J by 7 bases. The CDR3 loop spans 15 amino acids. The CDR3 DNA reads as TGTGCCAGCAGTTTATTCCACAGGGGAGGACAGCCCCAGCATTTT. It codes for CASSLFHRGGQPQHF.

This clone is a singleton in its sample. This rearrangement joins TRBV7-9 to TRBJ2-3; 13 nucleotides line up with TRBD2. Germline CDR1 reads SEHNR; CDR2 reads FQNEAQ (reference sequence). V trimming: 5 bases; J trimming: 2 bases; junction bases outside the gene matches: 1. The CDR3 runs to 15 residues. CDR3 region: CASSGLAGVTDTQYF. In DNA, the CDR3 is TGTGCCAGCAGCGGACTAGCGGGAGTCACAGATACGCAGTATTTT.

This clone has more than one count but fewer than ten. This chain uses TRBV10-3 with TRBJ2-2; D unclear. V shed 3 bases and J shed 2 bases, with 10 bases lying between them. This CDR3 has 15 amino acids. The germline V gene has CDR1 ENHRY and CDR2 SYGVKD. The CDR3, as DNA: TGTGCCATCAGTGACCAGACCCGCAACACCGGGGAGCTGTTTTTT. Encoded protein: CAISDQTRNTGELFF.

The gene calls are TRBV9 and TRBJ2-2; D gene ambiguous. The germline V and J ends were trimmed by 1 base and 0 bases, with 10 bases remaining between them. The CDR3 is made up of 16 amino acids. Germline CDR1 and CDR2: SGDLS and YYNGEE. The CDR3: CASSVRSASNTGELFF. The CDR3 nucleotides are TGTGCCAGCAGCGTAAGGTCAGCTTCGAACACCGGGGAGCTGTTTTTT.

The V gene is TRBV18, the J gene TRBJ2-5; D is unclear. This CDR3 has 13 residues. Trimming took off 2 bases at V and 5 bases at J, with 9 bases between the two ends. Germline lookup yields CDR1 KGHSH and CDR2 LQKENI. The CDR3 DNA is TGTGCCAGCTCACCAGCCAGGCGCGAGACCCAGTACTTC. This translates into CASSPARRETQYF.

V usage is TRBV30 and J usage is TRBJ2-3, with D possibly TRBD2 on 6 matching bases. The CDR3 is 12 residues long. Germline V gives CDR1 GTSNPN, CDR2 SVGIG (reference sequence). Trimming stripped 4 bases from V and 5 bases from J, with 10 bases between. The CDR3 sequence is CAWNLGGDTQYF. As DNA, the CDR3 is TGTGCCTGGAATTTGGGGGGAGATACGCAGTATTTT.

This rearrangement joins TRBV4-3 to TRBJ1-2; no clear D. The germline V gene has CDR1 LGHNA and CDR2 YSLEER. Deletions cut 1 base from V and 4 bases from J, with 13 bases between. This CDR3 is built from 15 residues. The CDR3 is CASSQAPGQTYGYTF. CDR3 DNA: TGCGCCAGCAGCCAAGCCCCGGGCCAGACCTATGGCTACACCTTC.

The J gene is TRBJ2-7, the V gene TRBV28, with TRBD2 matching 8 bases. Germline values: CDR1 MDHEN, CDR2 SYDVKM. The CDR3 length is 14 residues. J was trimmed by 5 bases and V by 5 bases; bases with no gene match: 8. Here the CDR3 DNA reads TGTGCCAGCAGTCGCGGGGGGACGGGAGACGAGCAGTACTTC. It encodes CASSRGGTGDEQYF.

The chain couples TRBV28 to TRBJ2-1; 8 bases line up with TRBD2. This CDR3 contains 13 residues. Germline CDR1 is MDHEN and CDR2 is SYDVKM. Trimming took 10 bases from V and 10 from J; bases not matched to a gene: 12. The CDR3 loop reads CATDGLAPGEQFF. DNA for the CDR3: TGTGCCACCGACGGACTAGCCCCGGGGGAGCAGTTCTTC.